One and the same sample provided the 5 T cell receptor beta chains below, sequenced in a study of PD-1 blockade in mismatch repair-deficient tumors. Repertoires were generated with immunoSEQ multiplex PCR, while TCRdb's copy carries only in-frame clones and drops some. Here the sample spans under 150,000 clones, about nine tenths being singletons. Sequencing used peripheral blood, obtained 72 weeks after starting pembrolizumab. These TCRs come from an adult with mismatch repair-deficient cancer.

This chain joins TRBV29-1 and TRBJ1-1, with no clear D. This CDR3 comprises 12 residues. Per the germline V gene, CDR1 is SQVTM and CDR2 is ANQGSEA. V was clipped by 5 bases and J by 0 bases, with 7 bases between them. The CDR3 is CSVRLMNTEAFF. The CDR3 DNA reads TGCAGCGTTCGGCTTATGAACACTGAAGCTTTCTTT.

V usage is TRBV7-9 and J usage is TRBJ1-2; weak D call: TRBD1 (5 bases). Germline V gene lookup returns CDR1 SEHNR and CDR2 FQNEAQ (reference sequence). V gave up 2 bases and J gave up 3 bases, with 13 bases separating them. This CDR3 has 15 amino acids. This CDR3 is CASSLPPGRYYGYTF. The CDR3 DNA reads TGTGCCAGCAGCTTACCACCAGGGCGGTACTATGGCTACACCTTC. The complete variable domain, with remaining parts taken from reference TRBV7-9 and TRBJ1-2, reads DTGVSQNPRHKITKRGQNVTFRCDPISEHNRLYWYRQTLGQGPEFLTYFQNEAQLEKSRLLSDRFSAERPKGSFSTLEIQRTEQGDSAMYLCASSLPPGRYYGYTFGSGTRLTVV.

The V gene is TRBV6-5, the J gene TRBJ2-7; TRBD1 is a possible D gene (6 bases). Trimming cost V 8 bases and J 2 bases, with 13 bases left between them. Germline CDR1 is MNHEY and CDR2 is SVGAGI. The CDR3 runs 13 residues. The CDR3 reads CASVGAGAYEQYF. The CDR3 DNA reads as TGTGCCAGCGTGGGGGCAGGGGCCTACGAGCAGTACTTC.

The DNA of the CDR3 is TGTGCCAGTAGTATAGGCGGGAAAGTCCTCGGGGAGCTGTTTTTT. Residues: CASSIGGKVLGELFF. The chain couples TRBV19 to TRBJ2-2, with TRBD2 as a possible D gene (6 bases). The germline gives CDR1 LNHDA, CDR2 SQIVND (reference sequence). Trimming took off 1 base at V and 7 bases at J, with 13 bases between the two ends. The CDR3 runs to 15 residues.

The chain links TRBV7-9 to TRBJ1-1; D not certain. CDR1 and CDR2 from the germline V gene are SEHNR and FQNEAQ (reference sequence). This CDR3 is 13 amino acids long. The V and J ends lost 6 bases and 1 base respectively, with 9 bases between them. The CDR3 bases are TGTGCCAGCAGGGAACTCGAGAACACTGAAGCTTTCTTT. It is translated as CASRELENTEAFF. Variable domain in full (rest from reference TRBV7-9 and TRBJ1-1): DTGVSQNPRHKITKRGQNVTFRCDPISEHNRLYWYRQTLGQGPEFLTYFQNEAQLEKSRLLSDRFSAERPKGSFSTLEIQRTEQGDSAMYLCASRELENTEAFFGQGTRLTVV.